This is a list of T cell receptor beta chains from one sample in a study of shared clonotypes between healthy human individuals. Assay: immunoSEQ multiplex PCR; the TCRdb copy retains only in-frame clones and omits some. The sample has around 650,000 clones, approximately 96% seen once; the top ten hold 0.11%. The source material was naive CD8+ T cells sorted from blood. The receptor source for this set is a woman younger than 45 in good health. The conserved cysteine and the conserved F or W are not part of the CDR3 here.

>TRBV2
ASDAGFSNQPQH
>TRBV9
ASSESGRRVAEQF
>TRBV27
ASSFTGVPPDTQY
>TRBV4-1
ASSHRSSGTLYNEQF
>TRBV29-1
SVEGLAGPIRNEQF
>TRBV5-1
ASRVLPRTSGRARTDTQY
>TRBV14
ASSQRTGTEAF
>TRBV9
ASSPTGAETGELF
>TRBV5-1
ASSLGSLSRRDEKLF
>TRBV25-1
ASSGGGRRGYT
>TRBV27
ASRGSGETQY
>TRBV5-6
ASSFGQYQETQY
>TRBV4-1
ASSQGQVANEKLF
>TRBV5-6
ASSPLRVNEQF
>TRBV28
ASSLMNTGELF
>TRBV19
ASSNHRGRGNQPQH
>TRBV27
ASSLYPGGHYGYT
>TRBV19
ASSTTDSVKPLH
>TRBV2
ASSDGQGITDTQY
>TRBV27
ASRGDVGYEQY
>TRBV6-6
ASTYLDRGPNQPQH
>TRBV9
ASSVAGAYEQY
>TRBV7-2
ASSLAGGLAGEADNEQF
>TRBV28
ASSVQQGSQPQH
>TRBV5-5
ASSPRALSNTEAF
>TRBV6-6
ASSLFDSLGTEAF
>TRBV13
ASSWEQGLTEAF
>TRBV6-5
ATSPGQGGYNEQF
>TRBV4-1
ASSQEGLAGKYEQY
>TRBV5-1
ASSLEGTSGRGYEQY
>TRBV25-1
ASSGHSYQETQY